These T cell receptor beta chains were read from a single sample in a study of blood T cells in healthy people across ages. TCRdb re-derived calls from the 5' RACE reads in MiXCR, one entry per CDR3 protein. The sample carries 710,000 or so distinct CDR3 sequences, 32% recorded once. The sample consisted of blood. The source of these receptors is a woman of 80 years or more in good health. The CDR3 runs from the conserved cysteine through the conserved F or W. A D gene is named only where the DNA matches it firmly.

d_call: TRBD1
v_call: TRBV10-3
cdr3_aa: CAIQPGQGQETQYF

d_call: TRBD2
v_call: TRBV20-1
cdr3_aa: CSAGGTSDNNNEQFF

d_call: -
v_call: TRBV20-1
cdr3_aa: CSAREPQAGTDTQYF

d_call: -
v_call: TRBV29-1
cdr3_aa: CSVVLGYGYTF

d_call: TRBD1
v_call: TRBV4-1
cdr3_aa: CASSQGPTGRETQYF

d_call: -
v_call: TRBV6-6
cdr3_aa: CASSHRDGNQPQHF

d_call: TRBD1
v_call: TRBV7-9
cdr3_aa: CASSEPRDRAVRNTEAFF

d_call: -
v_call: TRBV7-8
cdr3_aa: CASSSGNTDTQYF

d_call: TRBD1
v_call: TRBV12-3/TRBV12-4
cdr3_aa: CASSLFRQGTNEKLFF

d_call: -
v_call: TRBV7-2
cdr3_aa: CASSLAPGAFQETQYF

d_call: -
v_call: TRBV28
cdr3_aa: CASSFLRSSYNEQFF

d_call: TRBD1
v_call: TRBV7-2
cdr3_aa: CASSPTGYNQPQHF